The entry below describes one T cell receptor (beta chain). Generated by immunoSEQ multiplex PCR, the TCRdb table keeps only in-frame clones and is missing some. The data contain about 170,000 clones, over 75% of them singletons. The sample originates from a study of blood T cell repertoires in COVID-19. Germline V lookup: CDR1 LGHNA, CDR2 YSLEER. The CDR3 totals 15 residues. The trim removed 1 base at V and 0 bases at J, leaving 2 bases unmatched. This chain links TRBV4-3 with TRBJ1-1; 7 positions match TRBD1. This TCR derives from a man aged 55 to 70 who had recovered from COVID-19. Material: peripheral blood. The CDR3 spells CASSQVDRLNTEAFF. In nucleotides, the CDR3 is TGCGCCAGCAGCCAAGTGGACAGGTTGAACACTGAAGCTTTCTTT.